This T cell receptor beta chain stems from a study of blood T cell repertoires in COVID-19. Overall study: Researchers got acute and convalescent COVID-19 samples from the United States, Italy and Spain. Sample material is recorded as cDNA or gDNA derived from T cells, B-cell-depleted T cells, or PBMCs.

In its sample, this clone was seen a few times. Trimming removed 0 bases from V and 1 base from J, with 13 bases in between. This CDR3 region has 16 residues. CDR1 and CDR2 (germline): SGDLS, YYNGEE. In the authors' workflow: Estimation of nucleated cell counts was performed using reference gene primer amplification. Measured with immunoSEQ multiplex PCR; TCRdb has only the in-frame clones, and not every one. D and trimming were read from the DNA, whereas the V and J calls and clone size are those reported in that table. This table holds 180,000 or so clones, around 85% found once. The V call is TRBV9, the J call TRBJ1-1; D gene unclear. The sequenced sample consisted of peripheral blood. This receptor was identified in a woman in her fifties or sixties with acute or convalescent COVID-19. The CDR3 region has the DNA TGTGCCAGCAGCGTAGGATCCTCTCGGGGGAACACTGAAGCTTTCTTT. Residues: CASSVGSSRGNTEAFF. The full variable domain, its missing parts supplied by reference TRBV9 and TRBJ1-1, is DSGVTQTPKHLITATGQRVTLRCSPRSGDLSVYWYQQSLDQGLQFLIQYYNGEERAKGNILERFSAQQFPDLHSELNLSSLELGDSALYFCASSVGSSRGNTEAFFGQGTRLTVV.